The rows below give T cell receptor beta chains drawn from one sample of a study of T cell clonotyping in hematopoietic cell transplantation. Measured with immunoSEQ multiplex PCR; TCRdb has only the in-frame clones, and not every one. The data contain about 27,000 clones, under 85% of them singletons. The material was peripheral blood mononuclear cells, obtained before stem cell transplant. Receptors originate from a man in his fifties with myelodysplastic syndrome. Some clones in this sample may be carry-over from other donors' samples. Both conserved end residues are part of each CDR3. A D gene is named only where the DNA matches it firmly. Some rows mark clone size as missing; the rest say once, few, many or name a class of expanded clone.

d_gene: NA
abundance: once
j_gene: TRBJ2-7
v_gene: TRBV15
CDR3aa: CATSRSTGETYEQYF
CDR3nt: TGTGCCACCAGCAGATCGACAGGAGAAACCTACGAGCAGTACTTC

d_gene: TRBD1
abundance: NA
j_gene: TRBJ2-7
v_gene: TRBV6-5
CDR3aa: CASSYSVGTGGREQYF
CDR3nt: TGTGCCAGCAGTTACTCAGTTGGGACAGGGGGAAGGGAGCAGTACTTC

d_gene: NA
abundance: NA
j_gene: TRBJ2-5
v_gene: TRBV30
CDR3aa: CAWTQQYQETQYF
CDR3nt: TGTGCCTGGACTCAACAGTACCAAGAGACCCAGTACTTC

d_gene: NA
abundance: NA
j_gene: TRBJ1-5
v_gene: TRBV30
CDR3aa: CAWSRGRNQPQHF
CDR3nt: TGTGCCTGGAGTAGGGGCCGCAATCAGCCCCAGCATTTT

d_gene: NA
abundance: NA
j_gene: TRBJ2-2
v_gene: TRBV28
CDR3aa: CASTLGGELFF
CDR3nt: TGTGCCAGCACTTTAGGGGGGGAGCTGTTTTTT

d_gene: NA
abundance: NA
j_gene: TRBJ1-2
v_gene: TRBV5-6
CDR3aa: CASSLVLWPGSNYGYTF
CDR3nt: TGTGCCAGCAGCTTGGTCCTCTGGCCAGGATCTAACTATGGCTACACCTTC

d_gene: TRBD2
abundance: NA
j_gene: TRBJ2-7
v_gene: TRBV9
CDR3aa: CASSPPAGVEQYF
CDR3nt: TGTGCCAGCAGCCCCCCGGCGGGGGTCGAGCAGTACTTC

d_gene: TRBD2
abundance: once
j_gene: TRBJ2-3
v_gene: TRBV10-3
CDR3aa: CAIMVRTSGLTDTQYF
CDR3nt: TGTGCCATCATGGTTCGGACTAGCGGGCTCACAGATACGCAGTATTTT

d_gene: NA
abundance: NA
j_gene: TRBJ2-7
v_gene: TRBV6-6
CDR3aa: CASSPSYEQYF
CDR3nt: TGTGCCAGCAGCCCATCCTACGAGCAGTACTTC

d_gene: TRBD2
abundance: once
j_gene: TRBJ2-7
v_gene: TRBV28
CDR3aa: CASSLIQGGAYEQYF
CDR3nt: TGTGCCAGCAGTTTAATCCAGGGAGGGGCCTACGAGCAGTACTTC

d_gene: NA
abundance: few
j_gene: TRBJ2-7
v_gene: TRBV5-1
CDR3aa: CASSLVDLNYEQYF
CDR3nt: TGCGCCAGCAGCTTGGTGGACTTAAACTACGAGCAGTACTTC

d_gene: NA
abundance: NA
j_gene: TRBJ2-7
v_gene: TRBV30
CDR3aa: CAWSPTGYEQYF
CDR3nt: TGTGCCTGGAGTCCCACAGGGTACGAGCAGTACTTC

d_gene: TRBD2
abundance: NA
j_gene: TRBJ2-1
v_gene: TRBV19
CDR3aa: CASRITSGEYNEQFF
CDR3nt: TGTGCCAGTCGGATAACTAGCGGGGAATACAATGAGCAGTTCTTC

d_gene: NA
abundance: NA
j_gene: TRBJ2-7
v_gene: TRBV28
CDR3aa: CASSSGPRGSYEQYF
CDR3nt: TGTGCCAGCAGTTCGGGGCCGAGGGGTTCCTACGAGCAGTACTTC

d_gene: TRBD2
abundance: NA
j_gene: TRBJ2-5
v_gene: TRBV29-1
CDR3aa: CSVAGLAGDKQETQYF
CDR3nt: TGCAGCGTCGCGGGACTAGCGGGAGACAAACAAGAGACCCAGTACTTC

d_gene: NA
abundance: NA
j_gene: TRBJ2-7
v_gene: TRBV11-3
CDR3aa: CASSLQGGPYEQYF
CDR3nt: TGTGCCAGCAGCTTGCAGGGGGGTCCCTACGAGCAGTACTTC

d_gene: NA
abundance: NA
j_gene: TRBJ2-1
v_gene: TRBV30
CDR3aa: CAWSVTRGYNEQFF
CDR3nt: TGTGCCTGGAGTGTGACTAGGGGGTACAATGAGCAGTTCTTC

d_gene: TRBD1
abundance: few
j_gene: TRBJ1-4
v_gene: TRBV11-2
CDR3aa: CASSKGGVGEKLFF
CDR3nt: TGTGCCAGCAGCAAAGGGGGCGTAGGTGAAAAACTGTTTTTT

d_gene: NA
abundance: NA
j_gene: TRBJ1-1
v_gene: TRBV5-6
CDR3aa: CASSFDRRDTEAFF
CDR3nt: TGTGCCAGCAGCTTCGACAGGCGAGACACTGAAGCTTTCTTT

d_gene: NA
abundance: NA
j_gene: TRBJ1-1
v_gene: TRBV28
CDR3aa: CASSGQSNMNTEAFF
CDR3nt: TGTGCCAGCAGTGGACAAAGTAACATGAACACTGAAGCTTTCTTT

d_gene: NA
abundance: NA
j_gene: TRBJ1-2
v_gene: TRBV7-8
CDR3aa: CASSLERNYGYTF
CDR3nt: TGTGCCAGCAGCTTAGAACGGAACTATGGCTACACCTTC

d_gene: NA
abundance: NA
j_gene: TRBJ2-7
v_gene: TRBV28
CDR3aa: CASSPFRQAYEQYF
CDR3nt: TGTGCCAGCAGCCCATTTCGACAGGCCTACGAGCAGTACTTC

d_gene: TRBD2
abundance: NA
j_gene: TRBJ2-3
v_gene: TRBV30
CDR3aa: CAWSADGRATDTQYF
CDR3nt: TGTGCCTGGAGTGCTGACGGGAGGGCCACAGATACGCAGTATTTT

d_gene: TRBD1
abundance: NA
j_gene: TRBJ2-7
v_gene: TRBV6-5
CDR3aa: CASSYRDRGTYEQYF
CDR3nt: TGTGCCAGCAGTTACAGGGACAGGGGGACCTACGAGCAGTACTTC

d_gene: TRBD1
abundance: few
j_gene: TRBJ1-2
v_gene: TRBV6-5
CDR3aa: CASSGRDRGNYGYTF
CDR3nt: TGTGCCAGCAGTGGTCGGGACAGGGGGAACTATGGCTACACCTTC

d_gene: TRBD1
abundance: NA
j_gene: TRBJ2-7
v_gene: TRBV9
CDR3aa: CASSAGTVREQYF
CDR3nt: TGTGCCAGCAGCGCAGGGACAGTGAGGGAGCAGTACTTC

d_gene: NA
abundance: NA
j_gene: TRBJ2-7
v_gene: TRBV7-2
CDR3aa: CASSLEGTNAYEQYF
CDR3nt: TGTGCCAGCAGCTTAGAAGGGACCAATGCCTACGAGCAGTACTTC

d_gene: TRBD2
abundance: few
j_gene: TRBJ2-1
v_gene: TRBV5-4
CDR3aa: CASSDGTSPEQFF
CDR3nt: TGTGCCAGCAGCGATGGGACTAGCCCCGAGCAGTTCTTC

d_gene: NA
abundance: NA
j_gene: TRBJ2-7
v_gene: TRBV9
CDR3aa: CASSVAASSYEQYF
CDR3nt: TGTGCCAGCAGCGTAGCAGCTTCCTCCTACGAGCAGTACTTC

d_gene: TRBD1
abundance: NA
j_gene: TRBJ1-6
v_gene: TRBV5-6
CDR3aa: CASSRRTGGFSPLHF
CDR3nt: TGTGCCAGCAGCCGACGGACAGGGGGATTTTCACCCCTCCACTTT

d_gene: NA
abundance: NA
j_gene: TRBJ2-7
v_gene: TRBV29-1
CDR3aa: CSVGTLSYEQYF
CDR3nt: TGCAGCGTTGGGACGCTAAGCTACGAGCAGTACTTC

d_gene: NA
abundance: few
j_gene: TRBJ2-7
v_gene: TRBV9
CDR3aa: CASSVRTVYEQYF
CDR3nt: TGTGCCAGCAGCGTTCGGACAGTCTACGAGCAGTACTTC

d_gene: NA
abundance: NA
j_gene: TRBJ2-3
v_gene: TRBV30
CDR3aa: CAFGYSTDTQYF
CDR3nt: TGTGCCTTCGGGTATAGCACAGATACGCAGTATTTT

d_gene: TRBD1
abundance: once
j_gene: TRBJ2-5
v_gene: TRBV29-1
CDR3aa: CSVDGQGVTQYF
CDR3nt: TGCAGCGTTGACGGACAGGGAGTGACCCAGTACTTC

d_gene: NA
abundance: NA
j_gene: TRBJ2-7
v_gene: TRBV30
CDR3aa: CAWSRNWTGTYEQYF
CDR3nt: TGTGCCTGGAGTCGTAATTGGACGGGCACCTACGAGCAGTACTTC

d_gene: NA
abundance: NA
j_gene: TRBJ2-3
v_gene: TRBV7-9
CDR3aa: CASSFGGGLTSTDTQYF
CDR3nt: TGTGCCAGCAGCTTTGGGGGAGGTCTTACTAGCACAGATACGCAGTATTTT

d_gene: NA
abundance: few
j_gene: TRBJ2-7
v_gene: TRBV6-6
CDR3aa: CASSSTGYEQYF
CDR3nt: TGTGCCAGCAGTTCTACAGGGTACGAGCAGTACTTC

d_gene: NA
abundance: NA
j_gene: TRBJ2-7
v_gene: TRBV5-4
CDR3aa: CASSLTRAREQYF
CDR3nt: TGTGCCAGCAGCCTCACCAGGGCGCGGGAGCAGTACTTC

d_gene: NA
abundance: NA
j_gene: TRBJ2-5
v_gene: TRBV5-6
CDR3aa: CASSRDWGTQETQYF
CDR3nt: TGTGCCAGCAGCCGGGATTGGGGGACGCAAGAGACCCAGTACTTC

d_gene: NA
abundance: NA
j_gene: TRBJ1-2
v_gene: TRBV25-1
CDR3aa: CASSDGARYGYTF
CDR3nt: TGTGCCAGCAGTGATGGGGCCCGCTATGGCTACACCTTC

d_gene: TRBD1
abundance: NA
j_gene: TRBJ2-1
v_gene: TRBV5-4
CDR3aa: CASSLRDRGLGEQFF
CDR3nt: TGTGCCAGCAGCTTACGGGACAGGGGGCTTGGTGAGCAGTTCTTC

d_gene: NA
abundance: few
j_gene: TRBJ2-5
v_gene: TRBV2
CDR3aa: CASSVSQLETQYF
CDR3nt: TGTGCCAGCAGTGTCTCTCAGTTAGAGACCCAGTACTTC

d_gene: NA
abundance: NA
j_gene: TRBJ2-5
v_gene: TRBV6-6
CDR3aa: CASSYGGAGETQYF
CDR3nt: TGTGCCAGCAGTTACGGGGGGGCCGGGGAGACCCAGTACTTC

d_gene: NA
abundance: NA
j_gene: TRBJ2-5
v_gene: TRBV6-6
CDR3aa: CASSYGGPETQYF
CDR3nt: TGTGCCAGCAGTTATGGGGGGCCAGAGACCCAGTACTTC

d_gene: NA
abundance: NA
j_gene: TRBJ2-1
v_gene: TRBV4-2
CDR3aa: CASSQDRAGPYNEQFF
CDR3nt: TGTGCCAGCAGCCAAGATAGGGCGGGGCCTTACAATGAGCAGTTCTTC

d_gene: TRBD1
abundance: NA
j_gene: TRBJ2-5
v_gene: TRBV7-2
CDR3aa: CASSQPRDRGRETQYF
CDR3nt: TGTGCCAGCAGTCAGCCGCGGGACAGGGGGCGAGAGACCCAGTACTTC

d_gene: NA
abundance: NA
j_gene: TRBJ2-7
v_gene: TRBV7-9
CDR3aa: CASSLLQTEQYF
CDR3nt: TGTGCCAGCAGCTTATTGCAGACCGAGCAGTACTTC

d_gene: NA
abundance: NA
j_gene: TRBJ2-7
v_gene: TRBV29-1
CDR3aa: CSVVFRVHHYEQYF
CDR3nt: TGCAGCGTTGTTTTTAGAGTCCATCACTACGAGCAGTACTTC

d_gene: NA
abundance: NA
j_gene: TRBJ2-7
v_gene: TRBV6-6
CDR3aa: CASSYSWQANYEQYF
CDR3nt: TGTGCCAGCAGTTACTCGTGGCAGGCCAACTACGAGCAGTACTTC

d_gene: NA
abundance: medium-sized
j_gene: TRBJ2-7
v_gene: TRBV4-1
CDR3aa: CASSEGWTYEQYF
CDR3nt: TGCGCCAGTAGCGAAGGGTGGACCTACGAGCAGTACTTC

d_gene: NA
abundance: once
j_gene: TRBJ2-7
v_gene: TRBV28
CDR3aa: CASSHPTGAYEQYF
CDR3nt: TGTGCCAGCAGTCATCCGACGGGAGCCTACGAGCAGTACTTC

d_gene: TRBD2
abundance: NA
j_gene: TRBJ2-7
v_gene: TRBV4-2
CDR3aa: CASSQDRPSGVHEQYF
CDR3nt: TGTGCCAGCAGCCAAGATAGGCCCAGCGGGGTACACGAGCAGTACTTC

d_gene: NA
abundance: NA
j_gene: TRBJ2-1
v_gene: TRBV5-1
CDR3aa: CASSLVFSGGEQFF
CDR3nt: TGCGCCAGCAGCTTGGTGTTCTCGGGCGGCGAGCAGTTCTTC

d_gene: TRBD1
abundance: NA
j_gene: TRBJ1-1
v_gene: TRBV9
CDR3aa: CASSIGGRDTEAFF
CDR3nt: TGTGCCAGCAGCATAGGGGGCCGGGACACTGAAGCTTTCTTT

d_gene: NA
abundance: few
j_gene: TRBJ1-3
v_gene: TRBV7-2
CDR3aa: CASSLESGTGNTIYF
CDR3nt: TGTGCCAGCAGCTTAGAGTCAGGGACTGGAAACACCATATATTTT

d_gene: TRBD1
abundance: NA
j_gene: TRBJ1-5
v_gene: TRBV6-5
CDR3aa: CASSRGRTGNQPQHF
CDR3nt: TGTGCCAGCAGCCGAGGTCGGACAGGGAATCAGCCCCAGCATTTT

d_gene: TRBD1
abundance: few
j_gene: TRBJ1-4
v_gene: TRBV10-3
CDR3aa: CAISEKGAANEKLFF
CDR3nt: TGTGCCATCAGCGAAAAGGGGGCGGCTAATGAAAAACTGTTTTTT

d_gene: NA
abundance: few
j_gene: TRBJ2-7
v_gene: TRBV11-2
CDR3aa: CASSSTRHRYEQYF
CDR3nt: TGTGCCAGCAGCTCGACTAGACACCGCTACGAGCAGTACTTC

d_gene: NA
abundance: NA
j_gene: TRBJ2-7
v_gene: TRBV5-1
CDR3aa: CASSPSPSPPYEQYF
CDR3nt: TGCGCCAGCAGCCCCTCCCCGTCTCCGCCTTACGAGCAGTACTTC

d_gene: TRBD1
abundance: NA
j_gene: TRBJ1-2
v_gene: TRBV19
CDR3aa: CASSNHTPHRGAIDGYTF
CDR3nt: TGTGCCAGTAGCAACCATACGCCCCACAGGGGCGCCATTGATGGCTACACCTTC